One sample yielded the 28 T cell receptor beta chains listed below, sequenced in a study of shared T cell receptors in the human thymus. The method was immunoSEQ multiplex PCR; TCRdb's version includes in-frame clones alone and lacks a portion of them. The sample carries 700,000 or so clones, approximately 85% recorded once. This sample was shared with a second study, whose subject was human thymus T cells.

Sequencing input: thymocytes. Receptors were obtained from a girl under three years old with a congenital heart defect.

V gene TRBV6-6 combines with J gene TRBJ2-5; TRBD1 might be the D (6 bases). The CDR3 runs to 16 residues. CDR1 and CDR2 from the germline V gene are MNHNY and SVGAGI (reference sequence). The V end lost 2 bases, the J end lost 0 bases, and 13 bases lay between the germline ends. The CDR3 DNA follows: TGTGCCAGCAGTTACCCCCTTGGACAGAACCAAGAGACCCAGTACTTC. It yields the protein CASSYPLGQNQETQYF.

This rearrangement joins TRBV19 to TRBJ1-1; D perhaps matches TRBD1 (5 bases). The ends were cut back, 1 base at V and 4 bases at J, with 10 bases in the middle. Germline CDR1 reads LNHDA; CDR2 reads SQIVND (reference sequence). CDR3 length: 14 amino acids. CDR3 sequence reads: CASSIGGGGTEAFF. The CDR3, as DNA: TGTGCCAGTAGTATAGGGGGCGGGGGCACTGAAGCTTTCTTT.

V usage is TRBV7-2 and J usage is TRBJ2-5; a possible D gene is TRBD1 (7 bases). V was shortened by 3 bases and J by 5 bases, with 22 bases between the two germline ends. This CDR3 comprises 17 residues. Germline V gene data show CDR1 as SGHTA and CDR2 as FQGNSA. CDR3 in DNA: TGTGCCAGCAGCTTTATCCCCTCTCAGGGGGGCCCCGAGACCCAGTACTTC. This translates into CASSFIPSQGGPETQYF.

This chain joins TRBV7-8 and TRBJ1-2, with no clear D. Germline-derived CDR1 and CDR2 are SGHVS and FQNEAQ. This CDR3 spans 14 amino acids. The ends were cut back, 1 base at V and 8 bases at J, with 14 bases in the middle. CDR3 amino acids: CASSLVASAGGYTF. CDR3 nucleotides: TGTGCCAGCAGCTTAGTGGCCAGTGCGGGAGGCTACACCTTC.

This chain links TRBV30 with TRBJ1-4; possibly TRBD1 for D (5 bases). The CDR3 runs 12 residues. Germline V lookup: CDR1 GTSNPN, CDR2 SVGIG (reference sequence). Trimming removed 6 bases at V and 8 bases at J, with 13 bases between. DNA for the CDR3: TGTGCCTGCGGGGGGGAGGGCGAAAAACTGTTTTTT. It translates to CACGGEGEKLFF. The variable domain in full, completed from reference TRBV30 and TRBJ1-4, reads SQTIHQWPATLVQPVGSPLSLECTVEGTSNPNLYWYRQAAGRGLQLLFYSVGIGQISSEVPQNLSASRPQDRQFILSSKKLLLSDSGFYLCACGGEGEKLFFGSGTQLSVL.

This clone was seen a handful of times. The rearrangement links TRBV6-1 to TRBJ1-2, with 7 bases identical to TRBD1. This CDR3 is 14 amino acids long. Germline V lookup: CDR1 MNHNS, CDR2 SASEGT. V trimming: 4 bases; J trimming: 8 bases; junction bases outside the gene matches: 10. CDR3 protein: CASSVGNPGGGYTF. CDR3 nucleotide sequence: TGTGCCAGCAGTGTTGGGAACCCAGGGGGGGGCTACACCTTC.

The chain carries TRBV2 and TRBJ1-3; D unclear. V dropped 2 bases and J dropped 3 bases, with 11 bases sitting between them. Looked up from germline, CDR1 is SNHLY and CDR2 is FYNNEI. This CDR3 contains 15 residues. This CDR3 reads CASSEFRVLGNTIYF. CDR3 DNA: TGTGCCAGCAGTGAATTCCGGGTCCTTGGAAACACCATATATTTT.

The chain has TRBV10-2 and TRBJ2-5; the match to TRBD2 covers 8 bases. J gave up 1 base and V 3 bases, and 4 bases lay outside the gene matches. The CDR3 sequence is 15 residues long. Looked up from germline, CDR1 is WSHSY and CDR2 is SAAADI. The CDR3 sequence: CASSEWRGAQETQYF. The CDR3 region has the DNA TGCGCCAGCAGTGAATGGCGGGGGGCCCAAGAGACCCAGTACTTC.

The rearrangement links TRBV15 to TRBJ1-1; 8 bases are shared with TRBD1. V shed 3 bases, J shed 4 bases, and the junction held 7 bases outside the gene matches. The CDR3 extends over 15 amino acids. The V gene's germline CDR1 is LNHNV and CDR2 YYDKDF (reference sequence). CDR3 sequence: CATSRDRDLSTEAFF. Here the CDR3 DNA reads TGTGCCACCAGCAGGGACAGGGATTTGAGCACTGAAGCTTTCTTT.

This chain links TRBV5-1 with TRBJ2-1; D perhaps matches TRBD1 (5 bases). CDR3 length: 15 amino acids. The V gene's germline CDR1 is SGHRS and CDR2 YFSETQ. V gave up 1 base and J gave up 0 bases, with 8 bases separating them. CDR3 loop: CASSLNRSSYNEQFF. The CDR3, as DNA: TGCGCCAGCAGCTTGAACAGGAGCTCCTACAATGAGCAGTTCTTC.

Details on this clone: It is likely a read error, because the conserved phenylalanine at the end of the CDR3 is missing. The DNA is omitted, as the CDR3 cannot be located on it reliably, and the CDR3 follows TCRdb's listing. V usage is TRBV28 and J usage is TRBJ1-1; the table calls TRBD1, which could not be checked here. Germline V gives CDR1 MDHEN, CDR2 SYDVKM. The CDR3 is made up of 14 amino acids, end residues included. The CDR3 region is CASSQYHPGTGDYH.

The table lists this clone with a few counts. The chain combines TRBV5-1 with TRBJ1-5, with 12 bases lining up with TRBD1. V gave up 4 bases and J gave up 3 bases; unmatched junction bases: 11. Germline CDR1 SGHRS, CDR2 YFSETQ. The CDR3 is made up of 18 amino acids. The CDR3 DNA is TGCGCCAGCAGCCCAGGGACAGGGGGCGTAAGGAACAATCAGCCCCAGCATTTT. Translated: CASSPGTGGVRNNQPQHF.

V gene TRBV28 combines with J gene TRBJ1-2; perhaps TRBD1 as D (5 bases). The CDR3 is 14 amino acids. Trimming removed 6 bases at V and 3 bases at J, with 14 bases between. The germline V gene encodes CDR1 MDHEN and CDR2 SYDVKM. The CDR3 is CASSHQQVYYGYTF. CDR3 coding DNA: TGTGCCAGCAGCCACCAACAGGTTTACTATGGCTACACCTTC.

This CDR3 is CASTNRKDGYTF. The CDR3, as DNA: TGTGCCAGCACGAACAGAAAAGATGGCTACACCTTC. This chain links TRBV25-1 with TRBJ1-2; D is undetermined. Germline V gene lookup returns CDR1 MGHDK and CDR2 SYGVNS. V was cut by 7 bases and J by 6 bases, with 12 bases left in between. This CDR3 has 12 amino acids.

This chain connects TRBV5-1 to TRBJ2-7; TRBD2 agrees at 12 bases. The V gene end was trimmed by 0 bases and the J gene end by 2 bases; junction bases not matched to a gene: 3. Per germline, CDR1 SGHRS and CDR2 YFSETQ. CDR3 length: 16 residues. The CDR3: CASSLGWTSGTYEQYF. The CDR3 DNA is TGCGCCAGCAGCTTGGGCTGGACTAGCGGGACCTACGAGCAGTACTTC.

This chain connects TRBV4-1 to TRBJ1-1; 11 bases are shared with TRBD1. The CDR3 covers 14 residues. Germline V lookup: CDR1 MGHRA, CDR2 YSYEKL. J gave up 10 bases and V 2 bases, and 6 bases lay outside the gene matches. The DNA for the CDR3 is TGCGCCAGCAGCCAATTCCGGGACAGGGGGGTAGCTTTCTTT. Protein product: CASSQFRDRGVAFF.

The CDR3 spells CASIWAPNYGYTF. DNA for the CDR3: TGTGCCAGCATATGGGCCCCTAACTATGGCTACACCTTC. The chain has TRBV2 and TRBJ1-2; no firm D call. The CDR3 sequence is 13 residues long. CDR1 SNHLY and CDR2 FYNNEI come from the germline V gene. V shed 7 bases and J shed 0 bases, with 9 bases lying between them.

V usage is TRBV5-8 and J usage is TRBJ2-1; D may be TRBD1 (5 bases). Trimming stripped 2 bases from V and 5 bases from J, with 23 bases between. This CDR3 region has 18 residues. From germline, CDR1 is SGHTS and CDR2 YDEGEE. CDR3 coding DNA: TGTGCCAGCAGCTTTGTTCTCGTAGGGGCGTCGGGTCACAATGAGCAGTTCTTC. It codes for CASSFVLVGASGHNEQFF.

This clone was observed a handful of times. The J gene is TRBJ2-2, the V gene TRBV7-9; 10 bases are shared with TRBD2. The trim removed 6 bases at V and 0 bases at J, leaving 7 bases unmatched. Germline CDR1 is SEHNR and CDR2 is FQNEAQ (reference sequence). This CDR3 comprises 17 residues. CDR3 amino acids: CASSTGLADSNTGELFF. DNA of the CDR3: TGTGCCAGCAGTACTGGACTAGCGGACTCGAACACCGGGGAGCTGTTTTTT.

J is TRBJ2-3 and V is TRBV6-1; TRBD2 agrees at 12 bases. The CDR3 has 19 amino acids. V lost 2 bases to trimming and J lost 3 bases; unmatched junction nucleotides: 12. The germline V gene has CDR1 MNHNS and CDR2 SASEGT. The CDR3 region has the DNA TGTGCCAGCAGTGAACTAGCGGGGGGGCTTTCCTATGGTACAGATACGCAGTATTTT. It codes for CASSELAGGLSYGTDTQYF.

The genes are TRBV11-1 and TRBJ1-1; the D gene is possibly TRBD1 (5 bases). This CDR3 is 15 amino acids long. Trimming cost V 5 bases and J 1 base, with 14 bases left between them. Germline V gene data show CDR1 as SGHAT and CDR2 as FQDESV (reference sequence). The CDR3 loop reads CASSLRVEWNTEAFF. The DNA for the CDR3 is TGTGCCAGCAGCCTCAGGGTGGAGTGGAACACTGAAGCTTTCTTT. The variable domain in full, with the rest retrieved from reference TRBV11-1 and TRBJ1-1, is EAEVAQSPRYKITEKSQAVAFWCDPISGHATLYWYRQILGQGPELLVQFQDESVVDDSQLPKDRFSAERLKGVDSTLKIQPAELGDSAMYLCASSLRVEWNTEAFFGQGTRLTVV.

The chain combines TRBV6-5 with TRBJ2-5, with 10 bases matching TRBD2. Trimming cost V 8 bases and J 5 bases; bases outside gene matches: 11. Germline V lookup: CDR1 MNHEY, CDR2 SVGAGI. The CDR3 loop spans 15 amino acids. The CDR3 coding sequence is TGTGCCAGCTCGATCGTAGCGGGGGGCCGGGAGACCCAGTACTTC. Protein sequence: CASSIVAGGRETQYF.

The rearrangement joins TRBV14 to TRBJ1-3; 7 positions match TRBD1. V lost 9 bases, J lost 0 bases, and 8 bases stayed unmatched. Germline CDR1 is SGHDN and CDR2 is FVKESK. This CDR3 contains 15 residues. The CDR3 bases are TGTGCCAGTAAGGGACAGAGAAGCTCTGGAAACACCATATATTTT. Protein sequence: CASKGQRSSGNTIYF.

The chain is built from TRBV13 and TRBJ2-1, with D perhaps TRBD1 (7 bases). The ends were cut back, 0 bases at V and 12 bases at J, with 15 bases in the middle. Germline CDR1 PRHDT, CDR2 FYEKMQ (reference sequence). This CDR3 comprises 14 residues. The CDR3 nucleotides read TGTGCCAGCAGCTTAGGGACAGGGTACGGGGGGCAGTTCTTC. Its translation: CASSLGTGYGGQFF.

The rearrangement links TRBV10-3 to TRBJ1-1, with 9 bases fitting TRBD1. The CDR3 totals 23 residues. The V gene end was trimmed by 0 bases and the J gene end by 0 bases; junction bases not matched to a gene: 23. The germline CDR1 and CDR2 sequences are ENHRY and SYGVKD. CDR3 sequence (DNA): TGTGCCATCAGTGAGTCCCGGGACAGGGAACAACCCCCAATTACCCCCATGAACACTGAAGCTTTCTTT. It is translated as CAISESRDREQPPITPMNTEAFF.

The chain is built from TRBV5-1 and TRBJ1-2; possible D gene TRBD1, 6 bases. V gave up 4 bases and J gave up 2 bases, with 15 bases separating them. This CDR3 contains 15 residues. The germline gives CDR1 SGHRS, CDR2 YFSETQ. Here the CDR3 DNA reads TGCGCCAGCAGCATCTTTTACCAGGGGAACTATGGCTACACCTTC. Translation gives CASSIFYQGNYGYTF.

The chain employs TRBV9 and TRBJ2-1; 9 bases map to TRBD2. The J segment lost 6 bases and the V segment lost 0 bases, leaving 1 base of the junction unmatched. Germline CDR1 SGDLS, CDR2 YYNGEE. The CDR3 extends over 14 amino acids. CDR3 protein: CASSVGGGANEQFF. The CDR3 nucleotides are TGTGCCAGCAGCGTAGGCGGGGGGGCCAATGAGCAGTTCTTC.

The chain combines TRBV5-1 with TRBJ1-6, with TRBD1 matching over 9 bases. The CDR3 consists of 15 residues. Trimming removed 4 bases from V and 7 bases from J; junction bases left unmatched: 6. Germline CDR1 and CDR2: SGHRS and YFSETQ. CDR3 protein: CASSAGQGRNSPLHF. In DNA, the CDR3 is TGCGCCAGCAGCGCCGGACAGGGGCGGAATTCACCCCTCCACTTT.